This T cell receptor (beta chain) originates from a study of blood T cell repertoires in COVID-19. As for the study in general: Donors in the United States, Italy and Spain gave samples during acute or convalescent COVID-19. T cells, B-cell-depleted T cells, or PBMCs provided the cDNA or gDNA that served as material.

J lost 4 bases, V lost 0 bases, and 7 bases had no gene match. The CDR3 runs 17 residues. Per the germline V gene, CDR1 is MNHEY and CDR2 is SVGEGT. In the original processing: Nucleated cell counts were estimated from reference gene primer amplification. Method: immunoSEQ multiplex PCR; TCRdb's copy keeps in-frame clones and lacks some. That table gives V, J and clone size, and the DNA gave D and trimming. The top ten hold 3% to 4.5% of the sample, which has some 150,000 clones, about 91% seen once. Sequenced material: peripheral blood. The clonotype originates from a woman aged 55-69 years who had recovered from COVID-19. The chain employs TRBV6-2 or TRBV6-3 and TRBJ2-5; 11 bases are shared with TRBD1. DNA of the CDR3: TGTGCCAGCAGTTACTCAAAAGGACAGGGGGCGCGAGAGACCCAGTACTTC. It translates to CASSYSKGQGARETQYF.